The rows below give T cell receptor beta chains drawn from one sample of a study of neoadjuvant anti-PD-1 for oral cavity cancer. The method was immunoSEQ multiplex PCR; TCRdb's version includes in-frame clones alone and lacks a portion of them. The sample holds about 17,000 clones; about 66% are singletons and the top ten take about 2.5%. The input for sequencing was PBMCs, taken before nivolumab (anti-PD-1) treatment. These receptors came from a person aged 40 to 85 with oral cavity squamous cell carcinoma. The CDR3 runs from the conserved cysteine through the conserved F or W. The D gene is left open where the match is weak. Clone size is shown for a subset of rows, as once, few, many or a class of expanded clone.

TRBV27	NA	TRBJ1-2	14	few	CASSPTSRALGYTF	TGTGCCAGCAGTCCCACGTCTAGAGCCCTTGGCTACACCTTC
TRBV4-1	TRBD2	TRBJ2-1	21	few	CASSQAPRGLAGGSSYNEQFF	TGCGCCAGCAGCCAAGCCCCTCGGGGACTAGCGGGAGGGAGCTCCTACAATGAGCAGTTCTTC
TRBV6-5	TRBD1	TRBJ2-7	14	NA	CASSPWGQGDEQYF	TGTGCCAGCAGCCCCTGGGGACAGGGCGACGAGCAGTACTTC
TRBV11-3	TRBD1	TRBJ2-3	16	NA	CASSSARQGPTDTQYF	TGTGCCAGCAGCTCCGCCCGACAGGGACCCACAGATACGCAGTATTTT
TRBV4-1	NA	TRBJ1-2	15	few	CASSLTWDTSYGYTF	TGCGCCAGCAGCCTTACTTGGGACACCTCCTATGGCTACACCTTC
TRBV30	NA	TRBJ2-7	13	NA	CAWSSRGNLPAYF	TGTGCCTGGAGTTCCCGAGGGAACCTCCCTGCTTACTTC
TRBV4-1	NA	TRBJ2-3	16	medium-sized	CASSQVATAGGDTQYF	TGCGCCAGCAGCCAAGTAGCGACCGCTGGGGGAGATACGCAGTATTTT
TRBV19	NA	TRBJ2-5	14	NA	CASSIQGLRETQYF	TGTGCCAGTAGTATACAGGGCCTCAGGGAGACCCAGTACTTC
TRBV14	TRBD1	TRBJ1-1	12	few	CASSRDSTEAFF	TGTGCCAGCAGCAGGGACAGCACTGAAGCTTTCTTT
TRBV6-1	TRBD1	TRBJ1-1	16	once	CASSEGTGNFNTEAFF	TGTGCCAGCAGTGAAGGGACAGGGAACTTTAACACTGAAGCTTTCTTT
TRBV10-3	NA	TRBJ1-2	11	few	CAISEYGGYTF	TGTGCCATCAGTGAGTATGGAGGCTACACCTTC
TRBV5-1	TRBD2	TRBJ2-2	15	few	CASSLGLENTGELFF	TGCGCCAGCAGCTTAGGACTAGAGAACACCGGGGAGCTGTTTTTT
TRBV27	NA	TRBJ2-7	13	once	CASTTATSYEQYF	TGTGCCAGCACGACAGCTACTTCCTACGAGCAGTACTTC
TRBV15	TRBD1	TRBJ2-1	16	NA	CATSRDWGQGGNEQFF	TGTGCCACCAGCAGAGATTGGGGACAGGGAGGAAATGAGCAGTTCTTC
TRBV29-1	NA	TRBJ2-1	12	NA	CSGRDSANEQFF	TGCAGCGGCCGGGACTCAGCTAATGAGCAGTTCTTC
TRBV7-3	NA	TRBJ1-1	14	NA	CASSLNSGNTEAFF	TGTGCCAGCAGCTTAAATTCGGGGAACACTGAAGCTTTCTTT
TRBV9	TRBD2	TRBJ2-1	16	NA	CASSGQSGSWGNEQFF	TGTGCCAGCAGCGGCCAAAGCGGGAGTTGGGGTAATGAGCAGTTCTTC
TRBV29-1	NA	TRBJ1-1	13	few	CSVGGRENTEAFF	TGCAGCGTTGGGGGCAGGGAGAACACTGAAGCTTTCTTT
TRBV7-6	NA	TRBJ2-7	12	NA	CASNSGVGEQYF	TGTGCCAGCAACTCAGGGGTAGGCGAGCAGTACTTC
TRBV7-2	NA	TRBJ1-5	14	few	CASSLAVSNQPQHF	TGTGCCAGCAGCTTAGCGGTCAGTAATCAGCCCCAGCATTTT
TRBV28	NA	TRBJ2-2	11	few	CASSFRRELFF	TGTGCCAGCAGTTTCAGGAGGGAGCTGTTTTTT
TRBV5-1	NA	TRBJ1-5	15	once	CASSLEPGAYQPQHF	TGCGCCAGCAGCTTGGAGCCGGGGGCATATCAGCCCCAGCATTTT
TRBV7-9	TRBD1	TRBJ2-2	14	NA	CASRGDSYTGELFF	TGTGCCAGCAGGGGGGACAGCTACACCGGGGAGCTGTTTTTT
TRBV10-3	TRBD2	TRBJ2-3	15	NA	CAISDSTSDTDTQYF	TGTGCCATCAGTGACTCTACTAGCGACACAGATACGCAGTATTTT
TRBV11-2	NA	TRBJ2-2	14	NA	CASSLEMNTGELFF	TGTGCCAGCAGCTTAGAAATGAACACCGGGGAGCTGTTTTTT
TRBV2	TRBD2	TRBJ2-3	16	NA	CASSLSPSGVGDTQYF	TGTGCCAGCAGCCTCAGCCCTAGCGGGGTGGGAGATACGCAGTATTTT
TRBV7-8	NA	TRBJ2-7	15	NA	CASSLEGHSSYEQYF	TGTGCCAGCAGCTTAGAAGGTCATAGCTCCTACGAGCAGTACTTC
TRBV11-2	NA	TRBJ1-1	15	NA	CASSLLGGANTEAFF	TGTGCCAGCAGCTTACTAGGGGGGGCCAACACTGAAGCTTTCTTT
TRBV6-4	NA	TRBJ2-2	13	NA	CASGDSQTGELFF	TGTGCCAGCGGGGACTCCCAGACCGGGGAGCTGTTTTTT
TRBV7-9	TRBD2	TRBJ2-5	14	NA	CASSLSGAQETQYF	TGTGCCAGCAGTCTTAGCGGGGCCCAAGAGACCCAGTACTTC
TRBV7-9	TRBD1	TRBJ1-1	14	once	CASSSSGGDSEAFF	TGTGCCAGCAGCTCCTCAGGGGGCGATTCTGAAGCTTTCTTT
TRBV5-4	NA	TRBJ2-7	14	NA	CASSPLGGASEQYF	TGTGCCAGCAGCCCCCTCGGAGGGGCGAGCGAGCAGTACTTC
TRBV2	NA	TRBJ2-7	13	NA	CASREGYFEEQYF	TGTGCCAGCAGGGAAGGGTACTTTGAAGAGCAGTACTTC
TRBV19	TRBD1	TRBJ2-5	15	NA	CASSPQTGGAETQYF	TGTGCCAGTAGCCCCCAGACAGGGGGGGCGGAGACCCAGTACTTC
TRBV5-1	TRBD2	TRBJ2-5	17	once	CASSLELAGGTQETQYF	TGCGCCAGCAGCTTGGAACTAGCGGGAGGGACTCAAGAGACCCAGTACTTC
TRBV7-8	TRBD2	TRBJ2-7	14	NA	CASSSRDYSYEQYF	TGTGCCAGCAGCTCCCGGGACTATTCCTACGAGCAGTACTTC
TRBV13	NA	TRBJ2-2	12	NA	CASSYGTGELFF	TGTGCCAGCAGCTACGGGACCGGGGAGCTGTTTTTT
TRBV7-9	TRBD1	TRBJ1-4	17	few	CASSPRTGGMGDEKLFF	TGTGCCAGCAGCCCTCGGACAGGGGGCATGGGGGATGAAAAACTGTTTTTT
TRBV11-2	TRBD2	TRBJ2-3	15	NA	CASSPDGRASDTQYF	TGTGCCAGCAGCCCTGACGGGAGGGCCTCAGATACGCAGTATTTT
TRBV6-5	NA	TRBJ2-1	11	NA	CASRSGKEQFF	TGTGCCAGCAGGTCAGGGAAAGAGCAGTTCTTC
TRBV6-1	TRBD1	TRBJ2-7	14	NA	CASSEFRGHYEQYF	TGTGCCAGCAGTGAATTTAGGGGGCATTACGAGCAGTACTTC
TRBV29-1	NA	TRBJ2-5	12	NA	CSVGAGQETQYF	TGCAGCGTTGGGGCAGGGCAAGAGACCCAGTACTTC
TRBV6-6	TRBD1	TRBJ2-7	14	NA	CASTIAGQGSEQYF	TGTGCCAGCACCATCGCGGGACAGGGATCCGAGCAGTACTTC
TRBV29-1	NA	TRBJ2-2	11	few	CSVAAPGELFF	TGCAGCGTTGCCGCACCCGGGGAGCTGTTTTTT
TRBV10-3	TRBD1	TRBJ1-1	15	few	CAIRTGGQGNTEAFF	TGTGCCATCAGGACGGGGGGACAGGGTAACACTGAAGCTTTCTTT
TRBV6-1	NA	TRBJ2-5	13	NA	CASSLWGRETQYF	TGTGCCAGCTCCCTGTGGGGACGGGAGACCCAGTACTTC
TRBV30	NA	TRBJ2-3	14	NA	CAGTMDSPADTQYF	TGTGCCGGGACTATGGACAGCCCGGCGGATACGCAGTATTTT
TRBV4-1	NA	TRBJ1-5	15	NA	CASSQDTGIRGPQHF	TGCGCCAGCAGCCAAGATACAGGAATTCGAGGGCCCCAGCATTTT
TRBV7-2	NA	TRBJ2-1	15	few	CASSLGASSYNEQFF	TGTGCCAGCAGCTTAGGGGCTAGCTCCTACAATGAGCAGTTCTTC
TRBV25-1	NA	TRBJ1-2	13	NA	CASRTQANYGYTF	TGTGCCAGCAGAACACAGGCTAACTATGGCTACACCTTC
TRBV10-2	TRBD1	TRBJ2-7	14	NA	CASRENRDRGEQYF	TGCGCCAGCAGGGAGAATCGGGACAGGGGGGAGCAGTACTTC
TRBV7-3	TRBD2	TRBJ2-1	15	NA	CASSYSGGSYNEQFF	TGTGCCAGCAGCTATAGCGGGGGATCCTACAATGAGCAGTTCTTC
TRBV29-1	TRBD1	TRBJ1-1	13	once	CSVSDRVGTEAFF	TGCAGCGTTTCAGACAGGGTGGGGACTGAAGCTTTCTTT
TRBV11-2	TRBD1	TRBJ2-5	17	NA	CASSLVISSTGQETQYF	TGTGCCAGCAGCTTAGTAATCTCGTCGACAGGGCAAGAGACCCAGTACTTC
TRBV6-6	NA	TRBJ2-7	16	NA	CASSRQDGSGSYEQYF	TGTGCCAGCAGCAGACAGGACGGAAGCGGATCCTACGAGCAGTACTTC